This section outlines one TCR beta chain sequence together with its context. This sample stems from a study of T cell responses to AZD1222 COVID-19 vaccine. Germline V gene lookup returns CDR1 SGDLS and CDR2 YYNGEE. V gave up 3 bases and J gave up 5 bases; unmatched junction bases: 10. The CDR3 length is 16 residues. TCRdb's table, derived via immunoSEQ multiplex PCR, lists solely in-frame clones and lacks some. The table includes about 190,000 clones, 90% to 95% detected once. The sequencing used peripheral blood, collected on day 0 of AZD1222 vaccination. This clonotype originated in an adult in good health. The rearrangement uses TRBV9 and TRBJ2-2; 7 bases match TRBD1. The CDR3 here is CASSAQGKIWTGELFF. The CDR3 bases are TGTGCCAGCAGCGCACAGGGGAAAATATGGACCGGGGAGCTGTTTTTT.